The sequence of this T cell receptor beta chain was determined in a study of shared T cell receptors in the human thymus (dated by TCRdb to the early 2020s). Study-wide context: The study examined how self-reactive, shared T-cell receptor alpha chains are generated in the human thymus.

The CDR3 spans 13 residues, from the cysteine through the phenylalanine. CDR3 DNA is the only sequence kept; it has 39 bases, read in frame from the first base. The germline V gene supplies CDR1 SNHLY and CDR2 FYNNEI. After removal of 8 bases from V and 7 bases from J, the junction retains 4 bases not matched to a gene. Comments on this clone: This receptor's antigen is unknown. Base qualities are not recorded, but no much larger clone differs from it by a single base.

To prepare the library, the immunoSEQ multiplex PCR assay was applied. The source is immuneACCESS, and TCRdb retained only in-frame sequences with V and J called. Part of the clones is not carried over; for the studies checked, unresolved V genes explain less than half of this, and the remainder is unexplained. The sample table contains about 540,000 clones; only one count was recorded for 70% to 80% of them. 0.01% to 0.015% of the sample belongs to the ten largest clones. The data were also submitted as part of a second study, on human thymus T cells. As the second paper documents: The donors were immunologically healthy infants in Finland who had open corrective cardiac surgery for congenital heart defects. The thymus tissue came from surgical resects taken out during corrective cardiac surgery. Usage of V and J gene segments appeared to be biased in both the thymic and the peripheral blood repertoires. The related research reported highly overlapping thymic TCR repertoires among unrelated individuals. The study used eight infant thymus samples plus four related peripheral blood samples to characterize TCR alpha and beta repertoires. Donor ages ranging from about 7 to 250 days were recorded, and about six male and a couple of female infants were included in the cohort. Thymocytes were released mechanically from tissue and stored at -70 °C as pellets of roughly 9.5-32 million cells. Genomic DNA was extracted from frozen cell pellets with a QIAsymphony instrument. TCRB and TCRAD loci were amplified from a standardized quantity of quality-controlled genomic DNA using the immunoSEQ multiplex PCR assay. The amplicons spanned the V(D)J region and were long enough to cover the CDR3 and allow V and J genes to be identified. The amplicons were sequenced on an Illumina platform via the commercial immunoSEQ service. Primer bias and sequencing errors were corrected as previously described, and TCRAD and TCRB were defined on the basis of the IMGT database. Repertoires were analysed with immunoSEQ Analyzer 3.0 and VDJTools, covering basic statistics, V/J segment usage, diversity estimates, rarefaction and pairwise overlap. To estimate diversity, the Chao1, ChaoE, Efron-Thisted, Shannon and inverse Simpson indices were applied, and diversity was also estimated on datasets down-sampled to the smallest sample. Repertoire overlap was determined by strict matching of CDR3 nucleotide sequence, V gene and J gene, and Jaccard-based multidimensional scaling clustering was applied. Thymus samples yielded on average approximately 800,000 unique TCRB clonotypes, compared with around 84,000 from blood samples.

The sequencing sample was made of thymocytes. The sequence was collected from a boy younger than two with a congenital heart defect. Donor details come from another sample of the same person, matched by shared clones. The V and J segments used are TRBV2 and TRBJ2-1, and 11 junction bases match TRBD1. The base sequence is TGTGCCAGCGGACAGGGGGCAGTGAATGAGCAGTTCTTC. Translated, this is CASGQGAVNEQFF.